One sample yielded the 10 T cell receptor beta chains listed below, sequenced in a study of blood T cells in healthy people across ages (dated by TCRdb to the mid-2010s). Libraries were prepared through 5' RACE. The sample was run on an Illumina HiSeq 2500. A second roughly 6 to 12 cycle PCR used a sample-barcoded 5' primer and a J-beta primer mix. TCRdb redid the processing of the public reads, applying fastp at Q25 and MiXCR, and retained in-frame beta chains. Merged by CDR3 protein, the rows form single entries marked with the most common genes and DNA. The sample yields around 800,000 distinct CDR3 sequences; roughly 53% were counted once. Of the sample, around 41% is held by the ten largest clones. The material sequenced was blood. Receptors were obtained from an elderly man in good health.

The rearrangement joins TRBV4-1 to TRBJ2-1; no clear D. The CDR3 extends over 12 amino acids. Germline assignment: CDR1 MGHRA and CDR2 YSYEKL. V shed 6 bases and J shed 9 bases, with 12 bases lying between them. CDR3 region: CASRGFGGEQFF. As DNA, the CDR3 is TGCGCCAGCAGAGGTTTCGGCGGTGAGCAGTTCTTC.

CDR3 residues: CASSLTSGILGEQYF. CDR3 coding DNA: TGTGCCAGCAGTTTAACTAGCGGGATCTTGGGCGAGCAGTACTTC. The rearrangement links TRBV27 to TRBJ2-4; 10 nucleotides match TRBD2. The last part of the DNA fits TRBJ2-7 better; the J call may be wrong. The germline CDR1 and CDR2 sequences are MNHEY and SMNVEV (reference sequence). This CDR3 spans 15 amino acids.

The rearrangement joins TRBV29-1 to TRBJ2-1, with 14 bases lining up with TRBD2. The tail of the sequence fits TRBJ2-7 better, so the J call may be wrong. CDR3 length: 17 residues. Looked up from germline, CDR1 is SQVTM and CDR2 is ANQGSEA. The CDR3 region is CSDGLAGGRGSYNEQYF. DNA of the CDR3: TGCAGCGACGGACTAGCGGGAGGTAGGGGCTCCTACAATGAGCAGTACTTC.

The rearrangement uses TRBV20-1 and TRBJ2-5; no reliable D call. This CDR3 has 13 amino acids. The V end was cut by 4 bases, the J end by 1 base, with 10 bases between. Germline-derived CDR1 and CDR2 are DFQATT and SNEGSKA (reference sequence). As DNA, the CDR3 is TGCAGTGCTATACATATTAGCCAAGAGACCCAGTACTTC. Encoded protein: CSAIHISQETQYF.

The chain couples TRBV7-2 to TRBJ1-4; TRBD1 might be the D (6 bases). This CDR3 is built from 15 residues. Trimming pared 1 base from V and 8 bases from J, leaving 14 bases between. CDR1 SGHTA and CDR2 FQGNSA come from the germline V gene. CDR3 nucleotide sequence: TGTGCCAGCAGCTTAGGGGGGGTAAGGGGGGAAAAACTGTTTTTT. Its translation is CASSLGGVRGEKLFF.

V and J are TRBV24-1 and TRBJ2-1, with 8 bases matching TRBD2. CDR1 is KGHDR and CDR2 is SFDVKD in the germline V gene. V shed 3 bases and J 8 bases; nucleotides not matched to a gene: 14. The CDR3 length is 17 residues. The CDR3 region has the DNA TGTGCCACCAGTGATCCGGCGGTTAAGCGGGAGTTCGATGAGCAGTTCTTC. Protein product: CATSDPAVKREFDEQFF.

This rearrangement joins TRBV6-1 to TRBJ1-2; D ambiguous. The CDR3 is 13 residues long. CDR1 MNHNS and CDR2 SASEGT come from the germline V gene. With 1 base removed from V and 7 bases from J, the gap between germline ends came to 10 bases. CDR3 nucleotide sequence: TGTGCCAGCAGTGAAGGGCCGGTAGTTGGCTACACCTTC. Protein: CASSEGPVVGYTF.

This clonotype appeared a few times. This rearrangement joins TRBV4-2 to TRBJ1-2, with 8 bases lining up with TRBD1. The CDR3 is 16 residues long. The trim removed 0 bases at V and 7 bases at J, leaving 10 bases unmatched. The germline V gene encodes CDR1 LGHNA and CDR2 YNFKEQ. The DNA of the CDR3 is TGTGCCAGCAGCCAAGATTTATGGTCAGGGGGCAGTGGCTACACCTTC. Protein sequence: CASSQDLWSGGSGYTF.

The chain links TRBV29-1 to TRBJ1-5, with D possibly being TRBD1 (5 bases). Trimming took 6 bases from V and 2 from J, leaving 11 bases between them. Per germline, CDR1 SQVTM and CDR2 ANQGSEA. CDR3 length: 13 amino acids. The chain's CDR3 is CSVGTVGNQPQHF. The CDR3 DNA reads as TGCAGCGTCGGGACTGTCGGCAATCAGCCCCAGCATTTT.

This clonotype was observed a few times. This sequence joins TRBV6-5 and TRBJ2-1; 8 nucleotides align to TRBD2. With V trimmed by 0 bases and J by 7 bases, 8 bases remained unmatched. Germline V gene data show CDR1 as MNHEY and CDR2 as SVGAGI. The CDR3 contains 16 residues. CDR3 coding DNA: TGTGCCAGCAGTTACTCGTCCGGGAGGGCCGGAAATGAGCAGTTCTTC. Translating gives CASSYSSGRAGNEQFF.